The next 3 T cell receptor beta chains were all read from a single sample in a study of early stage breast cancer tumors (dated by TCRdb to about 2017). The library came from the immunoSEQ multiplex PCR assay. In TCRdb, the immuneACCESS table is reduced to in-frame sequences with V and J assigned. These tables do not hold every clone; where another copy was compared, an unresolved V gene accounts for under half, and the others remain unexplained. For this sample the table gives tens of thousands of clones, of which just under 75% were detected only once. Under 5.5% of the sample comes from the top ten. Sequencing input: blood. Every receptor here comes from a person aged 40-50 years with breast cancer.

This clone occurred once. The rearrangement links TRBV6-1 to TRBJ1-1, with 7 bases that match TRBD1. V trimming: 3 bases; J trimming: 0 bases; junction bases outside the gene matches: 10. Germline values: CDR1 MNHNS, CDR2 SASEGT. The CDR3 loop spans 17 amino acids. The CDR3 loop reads CASSDTGAADMNTEAFF. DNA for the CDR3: TGTGCCAGCAGTGACACAGGGGCTGCTGACATGAACACTGAAGCTTTCTTT.

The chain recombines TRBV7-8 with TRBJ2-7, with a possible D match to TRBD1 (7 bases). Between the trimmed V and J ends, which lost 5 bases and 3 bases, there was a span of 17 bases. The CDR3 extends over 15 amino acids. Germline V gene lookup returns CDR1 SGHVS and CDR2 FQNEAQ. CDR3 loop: CASSPPQGTFYEQYF. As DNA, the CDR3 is TGTGCCAGCAGCCCGCCACAGGGGACTTTCTACGAGCAGTACTTC.

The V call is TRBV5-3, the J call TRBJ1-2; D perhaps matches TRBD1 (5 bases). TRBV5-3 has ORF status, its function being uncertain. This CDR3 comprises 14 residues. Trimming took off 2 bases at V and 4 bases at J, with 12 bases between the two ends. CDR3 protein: CARSLRVGGYGYTF. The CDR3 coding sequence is TGTGCCAGAAGCTTACGGGTGGGGGGCTATGGCTACACCTTC.